The clone carrying this T cell receptor beta chain was detected many times. Per the authors' pipeline: Reference gene primers were amplified, and this amplification served to estimate nucleated cell counts. Clones were read by immunoSEQ multiplex PCR, and TCRdb kept only the in-frame ones, dropping some. V, J and clone size are taken as reported in that table, and D and trimming were inferred from the DNA itself. The top ten clones hold 5.5% to 7.5% of a sample with about 180,000 clones, approximately 80% of them seen once. V lost 3 bases and J lost 2; bases outside the gene matches: 12. This CDR3 region has 17 residues. Germline CDR1 SGHTA, CDR2 FQGNSA. This entry is derived from a study of blood T cell repertoires in COVID-19. On the study more broadly: Italy, Spain and the United States were the sources of the convalescent and acute COVID-19 samples. The cDNA or gDNA used as material had been derived from T cells, B-cell-depleted T cells, or PBMCs.

Sequencing was carried out using peripheral blood. This sequence joins TRBV7-2 and TRBJ1-1, with 7 bases lining up with TRBD1. This TCR was recovered from a human donor in a cohort sampled during active COVID-19. The CDR3 sequence is CASSLETGITLNTEAFF. In nucleotides, the CDR3 is TGTGCCAGCAGCTTGGAGACAGGGATCACCTTAAACACTGAAGCTTTCTTT.